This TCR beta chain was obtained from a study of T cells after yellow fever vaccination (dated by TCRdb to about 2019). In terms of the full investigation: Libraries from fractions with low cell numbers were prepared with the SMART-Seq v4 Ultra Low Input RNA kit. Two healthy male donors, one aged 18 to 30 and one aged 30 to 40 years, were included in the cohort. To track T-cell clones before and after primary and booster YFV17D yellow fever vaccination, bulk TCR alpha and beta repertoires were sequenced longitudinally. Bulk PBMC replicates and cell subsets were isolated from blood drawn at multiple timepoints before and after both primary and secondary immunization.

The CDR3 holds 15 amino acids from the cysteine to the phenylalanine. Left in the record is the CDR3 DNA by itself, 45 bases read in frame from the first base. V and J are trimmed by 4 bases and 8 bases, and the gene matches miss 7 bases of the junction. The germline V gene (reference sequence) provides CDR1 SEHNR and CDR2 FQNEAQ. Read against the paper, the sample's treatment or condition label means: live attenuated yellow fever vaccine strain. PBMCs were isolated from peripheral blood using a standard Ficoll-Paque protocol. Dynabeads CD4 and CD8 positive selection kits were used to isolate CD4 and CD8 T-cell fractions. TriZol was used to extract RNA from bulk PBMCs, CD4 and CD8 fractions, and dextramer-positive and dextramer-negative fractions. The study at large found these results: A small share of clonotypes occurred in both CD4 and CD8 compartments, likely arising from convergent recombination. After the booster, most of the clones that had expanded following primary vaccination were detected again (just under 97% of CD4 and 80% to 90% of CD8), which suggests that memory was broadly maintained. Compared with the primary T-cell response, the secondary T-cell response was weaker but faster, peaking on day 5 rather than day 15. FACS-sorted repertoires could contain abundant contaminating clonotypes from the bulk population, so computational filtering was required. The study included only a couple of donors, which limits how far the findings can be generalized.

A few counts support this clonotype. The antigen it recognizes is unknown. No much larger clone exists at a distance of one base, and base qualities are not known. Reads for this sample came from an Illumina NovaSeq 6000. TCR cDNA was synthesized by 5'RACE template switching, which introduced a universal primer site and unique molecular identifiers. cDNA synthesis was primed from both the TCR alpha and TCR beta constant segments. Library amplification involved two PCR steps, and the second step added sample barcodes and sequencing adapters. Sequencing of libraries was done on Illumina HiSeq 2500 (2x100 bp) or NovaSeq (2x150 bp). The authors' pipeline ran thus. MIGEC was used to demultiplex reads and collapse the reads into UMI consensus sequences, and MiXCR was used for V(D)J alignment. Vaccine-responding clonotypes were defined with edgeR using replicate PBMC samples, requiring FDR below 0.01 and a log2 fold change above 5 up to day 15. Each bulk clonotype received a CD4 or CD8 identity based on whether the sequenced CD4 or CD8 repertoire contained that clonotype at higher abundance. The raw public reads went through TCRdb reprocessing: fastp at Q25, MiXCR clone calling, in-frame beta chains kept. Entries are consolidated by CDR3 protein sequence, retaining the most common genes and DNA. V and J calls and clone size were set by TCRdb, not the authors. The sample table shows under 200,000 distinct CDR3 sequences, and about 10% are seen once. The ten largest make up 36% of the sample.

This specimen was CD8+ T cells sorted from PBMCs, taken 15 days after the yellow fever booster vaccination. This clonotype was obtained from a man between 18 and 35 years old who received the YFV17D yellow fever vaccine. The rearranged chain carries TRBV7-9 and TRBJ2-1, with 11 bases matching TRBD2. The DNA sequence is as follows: TGTGCCAGCAGCTCAGTAGCGGGGGGGCCCGATGAGCAGTTCTTC. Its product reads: CASSSVAGGPDEQFF.